These 17 T cell receptor beta chains were all obtained from the same sample, sequenced in a study of monozygotic twins with inflammatory bowel disease. TCRdb re-called the 5' RACE reads and gives one entry per CDR3 protein, without DNA. This sample contains about 450,000 distinct CDR3 sequences. Sequencing was performed on blood. The receptor source for this set is a human donor with ulcerative colitis or Crohn's disease, or a healthy co-twin of an affected twin (not recorded which).

This chain joins TRBV13 and TRBJ2-3; TCRdb reports TRBD2, a call that lacks DNA to check it against. CDR1 PRHDT and CDR2 FYEKMQ come from the germline V gene (reference sequence). The CDR3 sequence is 16 residues long. CDR3 in amino acids: CASSLPGTSGDDTQYF.

This chain uses TRBV13 with TRBJ1-1. The CDR3 has 14 residues. From germline, CDR1 is PRHDT and CDR2 FYEKMQ (reference sequence). CDR3 residues: CASSPPALNTEAFF.

V and J are TRBV5-1 and TRBJ1-3; TCRdb's assignment of TRBD1 cannot be checked, as there is no DNA. The CDR3 extends over 16 amino acids. From germline, CDR1 is SGHRS and CDR2 YFSETQ. This chain's CDR3 is CASSFIQGEAGNTIYF.

The rearrangement links TRBV7-6 to TRBJ2-5; TCRdb outputs TRBD2, but without DNA this stays unchecked. Germline V gene sequence: CDR1 SGHVS, CDR2 FNYEAQ. The CDR3 length is 16 residues. The CDR3 sequence: CASSFGIAGPQGTQYF.

The V and J genes are TRBV12-3 or TRBV12-4 and TRBJ2-1; TCRdb returns TRBD1, unconfirmable since there is no DNA. The CDR3 is 18 residues long. The CDR3 reads CASSLGQGKGSSYNEQFF.

The chain couples TRBV6-5 to TRBJ2-7. The CDR3 loop spans 12 amino acids. The germline gives CDR1 MNHEY, CDR2 SVGAGI. This CDR3 is CASSSDLMEQYF.

The chain couples TRBV18 to TRBJ2-2. Looked up from germline, CDR1 is KGHSH and CDR2 is LQKENI. The CDR3 runs to 14 residues. Here the CDR3 reads CASSPRLDTGELFF.

This rearrangement joins TRBV15 to TRBJ2-2. Per the germline V gene, CDR1 is LNHNV and CDR2 is YYDKDF (reference sequence). This CDR3 is built from 14 residues. CDR3 sequence: CATSRDDPTGELFF.

The chain employs TRBV5-1 and TRBJ2-5; the D call of TRBD2 rests on TCRdb alone, since no DNA is present to check it. Germline CDR1 and CDR2: SGHRS and YFSETQ. The CDR3 spans 13 residues. This CDR3 reads CASRTSGGQTQYF.

The rearrangement links TRBV6-1 to TRBJ2-1; TCRdb's assignment of TRBD2 cannot be checked, as there is no DNA. This CDR3 has 15 residues. Germline V gene sequence: CDR1 MNHNS, CDR2 SASEGT. Here the CDR3 reads CASRSPSGVYNEQFF.

V is TRBV20-1 and J is TRBJ1-3; TCRdb indicates TRBD1, and absent DNA this call remains unverified. Germline V gene lookup returns CDR1 DFQATT and CDR2 SNEGSKA (reference sequence). The CDR3 is made up of 16 amino acids. CDR3 sequence: CSAGVGGSPTGNTIYF.

V usage is TRBV7-2 and J usage is TRBJ1-2. CDR1 and CDR2 (germline): SGHTA, FQGNSA. CDR3 length: 12 residues. The CDR3 loop is CASSLEVYGYTF.

The V call is TRBV20-1, the J call TRBJ2-3; TCRdb gives TRBD2 as the D gene, but with no DNA this cannot be confirmed. This CDR3 region has 14 residues. CDR1 and CDR2 (germline): DFQATT, SNEGSKA (reference sequence). The CDR3 loop reads CSARASYSTNTQYF.

The chain uses TRBV14 and TRBJ1-1. CDR3 length: 15 amino acids. Germline values: CDR1 SGHDN, CDR2 FVKESK. The chain's CDR3 is CASSQGRPGLSEAFF.

The chain couples TRBV7-8 to TRBJ2-1; TCRdb indicates TRBD2, and absent DNA this call remains unverified. The CDR3 contains 13 residues. Germline CDR1 reads SGHVS; CDR2 reads FQNEAQ. This chain's CDR3 is CASRPGTSNEQFF.

V and J are TRBV20-1 and TRBJ2-3; TCRdb indicates TRBD2, and absent DNA this call remains unverified. There are 12 residues in the CDR3. Germline-derived CDR1 and CDR2 are DFQATT and SNEGSKA (reference sequence). The chain's CDR3 is CSASGETDTQYF.

The chain links TRBV11-2 to TRBJ2-7; with no DNA, the TCRdb D assignment of TRBD2 cannot be verified. The CDR3 has 15 residues. Germline assignment: CDR1 SGHAT and CDR2 FQNNGV. The CDR3 loop is CASSLGTGGPREQYF.